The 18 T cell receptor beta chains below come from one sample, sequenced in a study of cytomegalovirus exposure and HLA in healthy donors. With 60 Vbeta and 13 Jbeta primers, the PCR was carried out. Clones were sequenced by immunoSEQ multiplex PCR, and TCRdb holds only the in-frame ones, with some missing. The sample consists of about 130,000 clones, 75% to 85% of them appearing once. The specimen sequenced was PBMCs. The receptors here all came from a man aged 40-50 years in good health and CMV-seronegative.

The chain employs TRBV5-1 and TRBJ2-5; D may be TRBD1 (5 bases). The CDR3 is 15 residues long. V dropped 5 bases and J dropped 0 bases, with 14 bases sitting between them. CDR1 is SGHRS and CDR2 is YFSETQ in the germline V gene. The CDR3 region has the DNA TGCGCCAGCAGTCACCCCGGACAATACCAAGAGACCCAGTACTTC. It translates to CASSHPGQYQETQYF.

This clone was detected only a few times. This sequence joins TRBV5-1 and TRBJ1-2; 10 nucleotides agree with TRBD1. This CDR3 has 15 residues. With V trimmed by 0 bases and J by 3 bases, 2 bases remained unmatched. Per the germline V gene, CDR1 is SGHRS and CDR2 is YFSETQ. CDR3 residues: CASSLGQGAYYGYTF. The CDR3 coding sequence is TGCGCCAGCAGCTTGGGACAGGGGGCATACTATGGCTACACCTTC.

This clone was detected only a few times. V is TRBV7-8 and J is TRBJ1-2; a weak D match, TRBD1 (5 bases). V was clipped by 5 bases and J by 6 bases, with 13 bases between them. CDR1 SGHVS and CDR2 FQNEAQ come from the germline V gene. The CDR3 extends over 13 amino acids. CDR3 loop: CASSPHGGDGYTF. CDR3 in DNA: TGTGCCAGCAGCCCACACGGGGGGGATGGCTACACCTTC. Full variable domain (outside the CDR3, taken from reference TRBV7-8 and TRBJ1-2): GAGVSQSPRYKVAKRGQDVALRCDPISGHVSLFWYQQALGQGPEFLTYFQNEAQLDKSGLPSDRFFAERPEGSVSTLKIQRTQQEDSAVYLCASSPHGGDGYTFGSGTRLTVV.

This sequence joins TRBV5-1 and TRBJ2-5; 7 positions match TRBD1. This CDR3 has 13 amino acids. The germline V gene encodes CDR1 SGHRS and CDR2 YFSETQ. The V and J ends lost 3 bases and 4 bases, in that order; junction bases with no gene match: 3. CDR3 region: CASSYRQGETQYF. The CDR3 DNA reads TGCGCCAGCAGCTACCGACAGGGAGAGACCCAGTACTTC.

This CDR3 is CASSMGRGENIQYF. In nucleotides, the CDR3 is TGTGCCAGTAGTATGGGCAGGGGGGAAAACATTCAGTACTTC. The chain uses TRBV19 and TRBJ2-4; D perhaps matches TRBD1 (7 bases). There are 14 residues in the CDR3. V lost 3 bases and J lost 5, with 11 bases in between. Germline values: CDR1 LNHDA, CDR2 SQIVND (reference sequence). Filled out from reference TRBV19 and TRBJ2-4, the complete variable domain reads DGGITQSPKYLFRKEGQNVTLSCEQNLNHDAMYWYRQDPGQGLRLIYYSQIVNDFQKGDIAEGYSVSREKKESFPLTVTSAQKNPTAFYLCASSMGRGENIQYFGAGTRLSVL.

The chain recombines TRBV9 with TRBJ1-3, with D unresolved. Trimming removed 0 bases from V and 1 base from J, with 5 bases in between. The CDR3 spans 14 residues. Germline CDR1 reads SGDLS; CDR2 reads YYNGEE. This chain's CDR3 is CASSVEESGNTIYF. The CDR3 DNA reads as TGTGCCAGCAGCGTAGAGGAGTCTGGAAACACCATATATTTT.

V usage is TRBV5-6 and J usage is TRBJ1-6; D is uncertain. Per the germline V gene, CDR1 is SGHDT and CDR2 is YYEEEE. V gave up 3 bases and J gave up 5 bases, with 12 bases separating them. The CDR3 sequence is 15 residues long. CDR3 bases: TGTGCCAGCAGCTATGAGGGCCGCGATAATTCACCCCTCCACTTT. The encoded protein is CASSYEGRDNSPLHF.

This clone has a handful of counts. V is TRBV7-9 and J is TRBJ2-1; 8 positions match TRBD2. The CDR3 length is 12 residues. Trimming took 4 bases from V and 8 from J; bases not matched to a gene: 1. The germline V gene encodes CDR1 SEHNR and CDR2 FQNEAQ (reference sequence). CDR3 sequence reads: CASSSSGYEQFF. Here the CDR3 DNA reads TGTGCCAGCAGCTCTAGCGGGTATGAGCAGTTCTTC. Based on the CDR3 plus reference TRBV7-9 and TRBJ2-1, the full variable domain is DTGVSQNPRHKITKRGQNVTFRCDPISEHNRLYWYRQTLGQGPEFLTYFQNEAQLEKSRLLSDRFSAERPKGSFSTLEIQRTEQGDSAMYLCASSSSGYEQFFGPGTRLTVL.

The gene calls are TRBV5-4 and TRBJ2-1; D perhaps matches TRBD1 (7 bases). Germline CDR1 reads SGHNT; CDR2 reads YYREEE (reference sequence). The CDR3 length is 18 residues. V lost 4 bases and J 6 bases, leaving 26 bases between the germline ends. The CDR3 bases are TGTGCCAGCAGCCCGGACAGGATCTGGCGGGGTACGGGCAATGAGCAGTTCTTC. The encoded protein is CASSPDRIWRGTGNEQFF.

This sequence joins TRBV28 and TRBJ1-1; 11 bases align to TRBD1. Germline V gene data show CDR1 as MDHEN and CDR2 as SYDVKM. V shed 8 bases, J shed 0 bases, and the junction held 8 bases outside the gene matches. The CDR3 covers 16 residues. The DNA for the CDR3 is TGTGCCAGCGGACAGGGGGCGTTTTCGATGAACACTGAAGCTTTCTTT. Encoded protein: CASGQGAFSMNTEAFF.

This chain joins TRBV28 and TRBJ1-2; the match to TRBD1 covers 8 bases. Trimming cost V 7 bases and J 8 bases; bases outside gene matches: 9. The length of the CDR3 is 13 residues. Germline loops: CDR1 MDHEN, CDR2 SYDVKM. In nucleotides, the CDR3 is TGTGCCAGCACCCAACCTACAGGGGGAGGCTACACCTTC. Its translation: CASTQPTGGGYTF.

The CDR3 DNA is TGTGCCAGCAGCAAAAACGAGGACACCTCTAACTATGGCTACACCTTC. It translates to CASSKNEDTSNYGYTF. V is TRBV21-1 and J is TRBJ1-2; the table's TRBD1 call for D was not verified on the DNA. TRBV21-1 constitutes a pseudogene. The CDR3 is made up of 16 amino acids.

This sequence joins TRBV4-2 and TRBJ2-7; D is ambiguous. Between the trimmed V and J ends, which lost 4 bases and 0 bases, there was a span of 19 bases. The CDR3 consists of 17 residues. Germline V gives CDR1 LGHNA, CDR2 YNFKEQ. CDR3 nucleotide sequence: TGTGCCAGCAGCCCCACGGCGCAGGCCACAAGCTCCTACGAGCAGTACTTC. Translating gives CASSPTAQATSSYEQYF.

The CDR3 loop reads CAISEGRSQFF. As DNA, the CDR3 is TGTGCCATCAGTGAGGGGAGGAGTCAGTTCTTC. The chain combines TRBV10-3 with TRBJ2-1, with D maybe TRBD2 (6 bases). V lost 2 bases and J 13 bases, leaving 9 bases between the germline ends. In germline, CDR1 is ENHRY, CDR2 SYGVKD. The CDR3 contains 11 residues.

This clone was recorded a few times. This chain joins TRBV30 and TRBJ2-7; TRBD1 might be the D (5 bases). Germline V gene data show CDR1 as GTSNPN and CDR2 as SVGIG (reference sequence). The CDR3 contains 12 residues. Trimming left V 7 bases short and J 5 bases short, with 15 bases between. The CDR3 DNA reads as TGTGCCTTAAACAGCCAGGGTCACGAGCAGTACTTC. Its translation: CALNSQGHEQYF. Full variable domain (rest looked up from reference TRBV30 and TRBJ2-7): SQTIHQWPATLVQPVGSPLSLECTVEGTSNPNLYWYRQAAGRGLQLLFYSVGIGQISSEVPQNLSASRPQDRQFILSSKKLLLSDSGFYLCALNSQGHEQYFGPGTRLTVT.

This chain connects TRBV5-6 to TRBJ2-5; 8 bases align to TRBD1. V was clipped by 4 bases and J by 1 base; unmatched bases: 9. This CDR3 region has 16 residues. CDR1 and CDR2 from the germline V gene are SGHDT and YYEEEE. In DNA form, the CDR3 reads TGTGCCAGCAGCGGACTGGGACAGGAAACCCAAGAGACCCAGTACTTC. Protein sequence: CASSGLGQETQETQYF.

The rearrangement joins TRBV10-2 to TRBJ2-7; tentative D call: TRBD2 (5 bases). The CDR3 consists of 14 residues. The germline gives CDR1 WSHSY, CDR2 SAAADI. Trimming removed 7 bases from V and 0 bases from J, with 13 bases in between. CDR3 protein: CASTVGDLSYEQYF. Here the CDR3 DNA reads TGCGCCAGCACTGTCGGGGATCTCTCCTACGAGCAGTACTTC.

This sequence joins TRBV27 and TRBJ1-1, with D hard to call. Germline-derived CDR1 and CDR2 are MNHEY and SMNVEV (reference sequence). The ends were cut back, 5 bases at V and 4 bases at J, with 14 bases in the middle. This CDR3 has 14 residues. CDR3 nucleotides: TGTGCCAGCAGTACGGGCCGACGGGGCACTGAAGCTTTCTTT. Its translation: CASSTGRRGTEAFF.